A single sample gave rise to the 9 T cell receptor beta chains below, sequenced in a study of molecular identifiers for immune sequencing clone quantification. Via MiXCR, TCRdb re-called the PCR reads, giving one row per CDR3 protein. The sample includes about 640,000 distinct CDR3 sequences, just under 20% of them seen just once. The sample was naive CD8+ T cells from blood, with Jurkat cell RNA spiked in. Subset: FACS-sorted CD8+CD4-CCR7+CD45RA+ naive T cells. Receptors were obtained from a human donor in good health. Some libraries in this study had Jurkat cell RNA spiked in.

At least ten counts were recorded for this clonotype. The chain combines TRBV29-1 with TRBJ2-7, with 12 bases matching TRBD1. Trimming cost V 3 bases and J 4 bases; bases outside gene matches: 7. The CDR3 spans 15 residues. CDR1 SQVTM and CDR2 ANQGSEA come from the germline V gene. As DNA, the CDR3 is TGCAGCGTTGAGATCCTGGGACAGGGGGCTTACGAGCAGTACTTC. Translated, it gives CSVEILGQGAYEQYF.

This clonotype was seen many times. The chain employs TRBV7-3 and TRBJ2-3; D is possibly TRBD2 (6 bases). The germline CDR1 and CDR2 sequences are SGHTA and FQGTGA. The CDR3 loop spans 16 amino acids. V lost 2 bases and J 2 bases, leaving 14 bases between the germline ends. The DNA of the CDR3 is TGTGCCAGCAGCTTATTGGGACTGGCTTACACAGATACGCAGTATTTT. Its translation: CASSLLGLAYTDTQYF.

This clonotype was recorded only once. A much larger clone differs by one base, so this may be a read error. V and J are TRBV14 and TRBJ1-2, with D perhaps TRBD1 (5 bases). Between the trimmed V and J ends, which lost 0 bases and 4 bases, there was a span of 9 bases. From germline, CDR1 is SGHDN and CDR2 FVKESK. The CDR3 length is 14 residues. CDR3 DNA sequence: TGTGCCAGCAGCCAAGATGGGGCAGCCTATGGCTACACCTTC. It yields the protein CASSQDGAAYGYTF. Full variable domain (missing parts from reference TRBV14 and TRBJ1-2): EAGVTQFPSHSVIEKGQTVTLRCDPISGHDNLYWYRRVMGKEIKFLLHFVKESKQDESGMPNNRFLAERTGGTYSTLKVQPAELEDSGVYFCASSQDGAAYGYTFGSGTRLTVV.

There are many counts of this clonotype. The genes are TRBV24-1 and TRBJ2-3; 16 positions match TRBD2. This CDR3 is 18 amino acids long. V gave up 4 bases and J gave up 2 bases; unmatched junction bases: 5. Germline CDR1 is KGHDR and CDR2 is SFDVKD. The CDR3: CATSEGLAGGPITDTQYF. As DNA, the CDR3 is TGTGCCACCAGTGAGGGACTAGCGGGGGGGCCGATCACAGATACGCAGTATTTT.

This clonotype showed up many times. This chain connects TRBV7-2 to TRBJ2-1, with D unclear. The CDR3 is made up of 15 amino acids. Germline CDR1 SGHTA, CDR2 FQGNSA. V lost 1 base to trimming and J lost 10 bases, with 17 bases between them. CDR3 DNA sequence: TGTGCCAGCAGCTTAGAGCCAGTCTCCTACCTCGAGCAGTTCTTC. It yields the protein CASSLEPVSYLEQFF.

This clonotype was counted between two and nine times. The rearrangement joins TRBV3-1 to TRBJ2-7; 9 nucleotides agree with TRBD1. The V segment lost 6 bases and the J segment 2 bases; nucleotides outside the gene matches: 8. Germline-derived CDR1 and CDR2 are LGHDT and YNNKEL (reference sequence). The CDR3 has 15 amino acids. CDR3 sequence reads: CASRMEGQGAYEQYF. In DNA, the CDR3 is TGTGCCAGCAGAATGGAGGGACAGGGAGCCTACGAGCAGTACTTC.

At least ten counts were recorded for this clonotype. The CDR3 region is CASSHGIPDTQYF. CDR3 bases: TGTGCCAGCAGCCACGGGATTCCCGATACGCAGTATTTT. The J gene is TRBJ2-3, the V gene TRBV7-9, with a weak D call TRBD2 (5 bases). V dropped 5 bases and J dropped 6 bases, with 12 bases sitting between them. CDR1 is SEHNR, CDR2 FQNEAQ, per germline (reference sequence). The CDR3 totals 13 residues.

This clonotype has a handful of counts. The V call is TRBV4-3, the J call TRBJ2-1, with 9 bases aligning to TRBD2. The J segment lost 4 bases and the V segment lost 0 bases, leaving 4 bases of the junction unmatched. CDR3 length: 16 residues. Looked up from germline, CDR1 is LGHNA and CDR2 is YSLEER. The CDR3 is CASSQEPSGTYNEQFF. The DNA of the CDR3 is TGCGCCAGCAGCCAAGAGCCTAGCGGGACATACAATGAGCAGTTCTTC.

This clonotype was detected many times. This rearrangement joins TRBV3-1 to TRBJ2-7, with 7 bases that match TRBD1. CDR3 length: 14 residues. The V gene's germline CDR1 is LGHDT and CDR2 YNNKEL (reference sequence). V shed 0 bases, J shed 7 bases, and the junction held 6 bases outside the gene matches. CDR3 sequence: CASSQDPGGREQYF. CDR3 sequence (DNA): TGTGCCAGCAGCCAAGATCCAGGGGGACGGGAGCAGTACTTC.